The sequence of this T cell receptor (beta chain) was determined in a study of cytomegalovirus exposure and HLA in healthy donors. V was cut by 2 bases and J by 1 base, with 17 bases left in between. The CDR3 covers 17 residues. CDR1 and CDR2 (germline): SEHNR, FQNEAQ (reference sequence). PCR employed 60 Vbeta and 13 Jbeta primers. Measured with immunoSEQ multiplex PCR; TCRdb has only the in-frame clones, and not every one. The sample consists of more than 95,000 clones, over 8% of them appearing once. The TCR comes from a man aged 25-40 years in good health and CMV-seronegative. The V call is TRBV7-9, the J call TRBJ1-1; D remains ambiguous. Material for sequencing was PBMCs. Here the CDR3 reads CASSLPVGSPPNTEAFF. As DNA, the CDR3 is TGTGCCAGCAGCTTACCCGTTGGTAGTCCCCCGAACACTGAAGCTTTCTTT.